This T cell receptor (beta chain) is drawn from a study of T cell responses to AZD1222 COVID-19 vaccine. J lost 7 bases, V lost 1 base, and 7 bases had no gene match. The CDR3 contains 15 residues. Germline V gene lookup returns CDR1 SGHTA and CDR2 FQGNSA. Data came from immunoSEQ multiplex PCR; TCRdb stores just in-frame clones and leaves some out. Among fewer than 200,000 clones, about 91% were seen once, and the ten largest hold roughly 4.4%. This TCR came from an adult in good health. Sequencing was performed on peripheral blood, taken on day 0 of MenACWY control vaccination. The V gene is TRBV7-2, the J gene TRBJ2-1; 7 bases align to TRBD1. CDR3 amino acids: CASSLVQGLGNEQFF. The CDR3 nucleotides read TGTGCCAGCAGCTTAGTACAGGGGTTGGGTAATGAGCAGTTCTTC.